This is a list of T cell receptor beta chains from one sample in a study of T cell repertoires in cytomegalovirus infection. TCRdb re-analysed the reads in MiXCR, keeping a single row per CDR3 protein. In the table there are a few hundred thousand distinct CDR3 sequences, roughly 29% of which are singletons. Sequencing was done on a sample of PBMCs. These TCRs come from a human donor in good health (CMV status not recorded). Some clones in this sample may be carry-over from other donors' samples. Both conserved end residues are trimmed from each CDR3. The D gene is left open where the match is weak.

CDR3 protein: ASSLTPGQGGQETQY; D gene: TRBD1; CDR3 length: 15; J gene: TRBJ2-5; V gene: TRBV7-6
CDR3 protein: ASSFGGRANEQF; D gene: TRBD2; CDR3 length: 12; J gene: TRBJ2-1; V gene: TRBV7-2
CDR3 protein: ASSPWTIRDTQY; D gene: .; CDR3 length: 12; J gene: TRBJ2-3; V gene: TRBV5-4
CDR3 protein: ASSTPARGGSSYNEQF; D gene: TRBD2; CDR3 length: 16; J gene: TRBJ2-1; V gene: TRBV28
CDR3 protein: ASSRTSGSRDIYNEQF; D gene: TRBD2; CDR3 length: 16; J gene: TRBJ2-1; V gene: TRBV7-7
CDR3 protein: SAREVSETQY; D gene: .; CDR3 length: 10; J gene: TRBJ2-5; V gene: TRBV20-1
CDR3 protein: ASSSWALERNQPQH; D gene: .; CDR3 length: 14; J gene: TRBJ1-5; V gene: TRBV5-6
CDR3 protein: AWSSGTGPQPQH; D gene: TRBD1; CDR3 length: 12; J gene: TRBJ1-5; V gene: TRBV30
CDR3 protein: ASSLRGGVAGGYNAEQF; D gene: TRBD2; CDR3 length: 17; J gene: TRBJ2-1; V gene: TRBV7-2
CDR3 protein: ASRRRREVSGANVLT; D gene: .; CDR3 length: 15; J gene: TRBJ2-6; V gene: TRBV28
CDR3 protein: ASSVASWGAGANVLT; D gene: .; CDR3 length: 15; J gene: TRBJ2-6; V gene: TRBV9
CDR3 protein: ASSFRPVLTEAF; D gene: .; CDR3 length: 12; J gene: TRBJ1-1; V gene: TRBV12-3/TRBV12-4
CDR3 protein: ASSEGTSGRQDTQY; D gene: TRBD2; CDR3 length: 14; J gene: TRBJ2-3; V gene: TRBV19
CDR3 protein: ATSARPSSANTGELF; D gene: .; CDR3 length: 15; J gene: TRBJ2-2; V gene: TRBV24-1
CDR3 protein: ASSLTEWSGNTIY; D gene: .; CDR3 length: 13; J gene: TRBJ1-3; V gene: TRBV18
CDR3 protein: ASSLRGLFKETQY; D gene: .; CDR3 length: 13; J gene: TRBJ2-5; V gene: TRBV28
CDR3 protein: ASSVPPGGASEAF; D gene: TRBD1; CDR3 length: 13; J gene: TRBJ1-1; V gene: TRBV9
CDR3 protein: ASSPGPGSEAF; D gene: .; CDR3 length: 11; J gene: TRBJ1-1; V gene: TRBV18
CDR3 protein: ASGQGETQY; D gene: TRBD1; CDR3 length: 9; J gene: TRBJ2-5; V gene: TRBV6-2/TRBV6-3
CDR3 protein: ASSLWAISTDTQY; D gene: .; CDR3 length: 13; J gene: TRBJ2-3; V gene: TRBV28
CDR3 protein: ASSVQGARETQY; D gene: TRBD1; CDR3 length: 12; J gene: TRBJ2-5; V gene: TRBV5-4
CDR3 protein: ASSRGRAEPQH; D gene: .; CDR3 length: 11; J gene: TRBJ1-5; V gene: TRBV6-2/TRBV6-3
CDR3 protein: SARDRGQSSYNSPLH; D gene: .; CDR3 length: 15; J gene: TRBJ1-6; V gene: TRBV20-1
CDR3 protein: ASSLVSRTNEQF; D gene: .; CDR3 length: 12; J gene: TRBJ2-1; V gene: TRBV11-2
CDR3 protein: ASSDLPGTGGLVGNTIY; D gene: TRBD1; CDR3 length: 17; J gene: TRBJ1-3; V gene: TRBV9
CDR3 protein: ASTTGPVGYT; D gene: .; CDR3 length: 10; J gene: TRBJ1-2; V gene: TRBV5-6
CDR3 protein: ASSPLDRVGTDTQY; D gene: TRBD1; CDR3 length: 14; J gene: TRBJ2-3; V gene: TRBV7-8
CDR3 protein: ASRGRERAYNEQF; D gene: .; CDR3 length: 13; J gene: TRBJ2-1; V gene: TRBV19
CDR3 protein: ASSLGPRAPDTQY; D gene: .; CDR3 length: 13; J gene: TRBJ2-3; V gene: TRBV7-2
CDR3 protein: ASSSGQGKNYGYT; D gene: TRBD1; CDR3 length: 13; J gene: TRBJ1-2; V gene: TRBV7-2
CDR3 protein: ASSLGVAGVADTQY; D gene: TRBD2; CDR3 length: 14; J gene: TRBJ2-3; V gene: TRBV7-2
CDR3 protein: ASSSSGPKNIQY; D gene: .; CDR3 length: 12; J gene: TRBJ2-4; V gene: TRBV28
CDR3 protein: ASSRGGTQY; D gene: .; CDR3 length: 9; J gene: TRBJ2-5; V gene: TRBV12-3/TRBV12-4
CDR3 protein: ASSPSQAVYEQY; D gene: .; CDR3 length: 12; J gene: TRBJ2-7; V gene: TRBV18
CDR3 protein: ASSLSGLSPNLGYT; D gene: .; CDR3 length: 14; J gene: TRBJ1-2; V gene: TRBV12-3/TRBV12-4
CDR3 protein: ATSDSSGKSYNEQF; D gene: TRBD2; CDR3 length: 14; J gene: TRBJ2-1; V gene: TRBV24-1
CDR3 protein: ASRYRLAGDGGATQY; D gene: TRBD2; CDR3 length: 15; J gene: TRBJ2-3; V gene: TRBV7-2
CDR3 protein: ASSLIVGLKAYEQY; D gene: .; CDR3 length: 14; J gene: TRBJ2-7; V gene: TRBV28
CDR3 protein: ASVQGAQQPQH; D gene: TRBD1; CDR3 length: 11; J gene: TRBJ1-5; V gene: TRBV6-1
CDR3 protein: ASSRRGDSPLH; D gene: .; CDR3 length: 11; J gene: TRBJ1-6; V gene: TRBV9
CDR3 protein: ASSLVRAGASYNEQF; D gene: TRBD2; CDR3 length: 15; J gene: TRBJ2-1; V gene: TRBV11-2
CDR3 protein: ASSASGQGFYEQF; D gene: TRBD1; CDR3 length: 13; J gene: TRBJ2-1; V gene: TRBV6-5
CDR3 protein: ASSRRTSGRFLTDTQY; D gene: TRBD2; CDR3 length: 16; J gene: TRBJ2-3; V gene: TRBV7-2
CDR3 protein: SARDLKSTRAGQAAQY; D gene: TRBD1; CDR3 length: 16; J gene: TRBJ2-3; V gene: TRBV20-1
CDR3 protein: ASTLGGSATQY; D gene: TRBD2; CDR3 length: 11; J gene: TRBJ2-5; V gene: TRBV12-3/TRBV12-4
CDR3 protein: ASSPAWTASNYGYT; D gene: .; CDR3 length: 14; J gene: TRBJ1-2; V gene: TRBV27
CDR3 protein: ASSDTSGRLGEQY; D gene: TRBD2; CDR3 length: 13; J gene: TRBJ2-7; V gene: TRBV28
CDR3 protein: ASSGRDTQY; D gene: .; CDR3 length: 9; J gene: TRBJ2-3; V gene: TRBV5-1
CDR3 protein: ASSHGTSGSYNEQF; D gene: TRBD2; CDR3 length: 14; J gene: TRBJ2-1; V gene: TRBV12-3/TRBV12-4
CDR3 protein: ASSGGEAGANVLT; D gene: .; CDR3 length: 13; J gene: TRBJ2-6; V gene: TRBV7-9
CDR3 protein: ASTYGGTKYNEQF; D gene: .; CDR3 length: 13; J gene: TRBJ2-1; V gene: TRBV6-2/TRBV6-3
CDR3 protein: ASSVTSGTPDTQY; D gene: TRBD2; CDR3 length: 13; J gene: TRBJ2-3; V gene: TRBV6-4
CDR3 protein: SVETSGRAKGEQY; D gene: TRBD2; CDR3 length: 13; J gene: TRBJ2-7; V gene: TRBV29-1
CDR3 protein: SVGYMGTSYNEQF; D gene: .; CDR3 length: 13; J gene: TRBJ2-1; V gene: TRBV29-1
CDR3 protein: ASSPESPQDSGNTIY; D gene: .; CDR3 length: 15; J gene: TRBJ1-3; V gene: TRBV12-3/TRBV12-4
CDR3 protein: ASLQGVPTNYNSPLH; D gene: TRBD1; CDR3 length: 15; J gene: TRBJ1-6; V gene: TRBV27
CDR3 protein: ANRDRGMGRELF; D gene: TRBD1; CDR3 length: 12; J gene: TRBJ2-2; V gene: TRBV2
CDR3 protein: ASILKGLRVAGYT; D gene: .; CDR3 length: 13; J gene: TRBJ1-2; V gene: TRBV7-2
CDR3 protein: ASSLTPTANYGYT; D gene: .; CDR3 length: 13; J gene: TRBJ1-2; V gene: TRBV12-3/TRBV12-4